This TCR beta chain was identified in a study of T cell responses to AZD1222 COVID-19 vaccine. For the study at large: Second doses that came at about 4 or about 12 weeks were put together. Regarding the study as a whole: The breadth and depth of Spike-specific TCRs increased once two AZD1222 doses had been given.

This table comes from immunoSEQ multiplex PCR, and its TCRdb copy is limited to in-frame clones, with some not included. The sample contains 150,000 to 200,000 clones, 85% to 95% of which appear only once. A word on this clone: Its antigen remains unidentified.

The clonotype comes from an adult in good health. Source: peripheral blood, taken on day 0 of AZD1222 vaccination.

The CDR3 bases are TGTGCCAGCAGCCACTCGTCATGGGGACGGAGCGATGAGCAGTTCTTC. Translation: CASSHSSWGRSDEQFF. V and J are TRBV11-3 and TRBJ2-1; D is tentatively TRBD1 or TRBD2 (5 bases each). The CDR3 length is 16 residues. Trimming removed 5 bases at V and 8 bases at J, with 22 bases between. Germline V gives CDR1 SGHNT, CDR2 YENEEA.